This T cell receptor beta chain was profiled in a study of blood T cell repertoires in COVID-19 (dated by TCRdb to 2018 to 2020). About the full investigation: Collaborator samples came from the United States, Italy and Spain and covered acute and convalescent phases of COVID-19. The material from the prospective study consisted of cDNA or gDNA derived from T cells, B-cell-depleted T cells, or PBMCs. The repertoires were released in a freely available public database intended as a resource for research on the immune response to SARS-CoV-2. The sample metadata nearly always contained a de-identified subject ID, COVID-19 status, age in years and sex. Where available, HLA class I and class II types were taken from metadata supplied by the sample provider and were not determined by assay-based typing. Subjects who had been exposed to COVID-19, were actively infected with it, or had recovered from it provided the deeply sampled blood TCRbeta repertoires that made up the dataset. The samples were drawn from the first 160 participants of the ongoing ImmuneRACE study and from over a thousand subjects provided by 6 global collaborators. The study at large found these results: The amount of clinical and demographic metadata varied by source and participant and was provided uncurated.

TCRbeta CDR3 regions were amplified from genomic DNA using the immunoSEQ Assay, a bias-controlled multiplex PCR. As for the authors' bioinformatics: Nucleated cell counts per sample were estimated from amplification of reference gene primers within the assay. To quantify the absolute abundance of each unique TCRbeta CDR3 rearrangement, sequence reads were collapsed and filtered. Productive Simpson clonality was computed per sample as the square root of Simpson's diversity index over productive rearrangements. In its TCRdb copy, this immuneACCESS table keeps in-frame sequences only and misses some clones. Where compared with another copy, unresolved V genes explain less than half of these, and the others have no known cause. The V and J calls and the clone size are those of that table, but D and trimming were determined from the DNA. The sample contains 250,000 to 350,000 clones, 75% to 90% of them found a single time. 2.5% of the sample is held by the ten biggest clonotypes.

Enrolling through a virtual design, the prospective study's participants ranged in age from roughly 18 to 95 years and lived across about two dozen United States geographic areas. In the prospective study, participants were assigned to cohorts based on the clinical history participants reported in a screening survey and a study questionnaire. Recovered participants in ImmuneRACE Cohort 3 were defined as having two consecutive negative NP/OP PCR tests, clearance from a healthcare professional, or resolution of symptoms. Each participant in the prospective study had whole blood, serum and a nasopharyngeal or oropharyngeal swab collected by mobile phlebotomists. Additional blood draws and questionnaires over an approximately two-month period could optionally be provided by prospective study participants. Before DNA extraction, blood samples from the prospective study were shipped at room temperature or frozen.

V gives up 7 bases and J gives up 3 bases, and the segment between their germline ends measures 8 bases. Taken from cysteine to phenylalanine, the CDR3 has 12 residues. The retained sequence is limited to the CDR3, 36 bases, with the frame set at the first base. According to the germline V gene (reference sequence), CDR1 reads SGHNT and CDR2 reads YYREEE. Notes on this clone: The clone's antigen remains unknown. Per-base qualities were not stored, and no clone one base away is much larger.

The chain is made from TRBV5-4 and TRBJ2-1; TRBD2 is a weak D gene call, 5 bases matching. Sequenced input: PBMCs or T cells enriched from blood (not recorded which). The TCR originated in a woman in her fifties or sixties who had recovered from COVID-19. The CDR3 region: CASRGGYNEQFF. The bases are TGTGCCAGCCGGGGTGGCTACAATGAGCAGTTCTTC.